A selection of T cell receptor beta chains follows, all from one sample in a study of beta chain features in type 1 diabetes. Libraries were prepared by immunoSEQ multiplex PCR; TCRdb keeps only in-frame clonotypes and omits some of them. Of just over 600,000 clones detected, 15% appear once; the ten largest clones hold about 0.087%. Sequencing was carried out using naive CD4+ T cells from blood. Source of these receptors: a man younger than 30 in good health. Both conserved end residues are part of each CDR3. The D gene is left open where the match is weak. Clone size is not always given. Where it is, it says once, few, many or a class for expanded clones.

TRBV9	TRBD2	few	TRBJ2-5	TGTGCCAGCAGCGTAGCGGGGGGAGTTGGAGAGACCCAGTACTTC	CASSVAGGVGETQYF
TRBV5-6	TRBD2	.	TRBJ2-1	TGTGCCAGCAGCTTGGGTTCGGCGGGAGGGCCTAATGAGCAGTTCTTC	CASSLGSAGGPNEQFF
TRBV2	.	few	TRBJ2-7	TGTGCCAGCACTGCGTCAAGCCCAGGAGTAGAGCAGTACTTC	CASTASSPGVEQYF
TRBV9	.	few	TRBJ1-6	TGTGCCAGCAGCGTAGGCCCGAGAACTGAAAATTCACCCCTCCACTTT	CASSVGPRTENSPLHF
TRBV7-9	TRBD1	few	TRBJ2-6	TGTGCCAGCGGCCGGGACAGGGGGCTAGGGGCCAACGTCCTGACTTTC	CASGRDRGLGANVLTF
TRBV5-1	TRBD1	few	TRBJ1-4	TGCGCCAGCAGCTTGGGACAGGGATTTGAAAAACTGTTTTTT	CASSLGQGFEKLFF
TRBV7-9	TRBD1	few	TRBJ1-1	TGTGCCAGCAGCTCAGGGGGCAACACTGAAGCTTTCTTT	CASSSGGNTEAFF
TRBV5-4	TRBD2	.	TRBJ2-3	TGTGCCAGCAGCTTGAAAGCGGGGGGCACAGATACGCAGTATTTT	CASSLKAGGTDTQYF
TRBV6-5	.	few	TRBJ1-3	TGTGCCAGCTGGGCACCCTCCTCTGGAAACACCATATATTTT	CASWAPSSGNTIYF
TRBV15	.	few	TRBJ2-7	TGTGCCACCAGCAGAGTGCCCCCGGGACATCTCCCCCACGAGCAGTACTTC	CATSRVPPGHLPHEQYF
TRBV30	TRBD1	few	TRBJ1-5	TGTGCCTGGAGTGTATACAGGGGGCGAAATCAGCCCCAGCATTTT	CAWSVYRGRNQPQHF
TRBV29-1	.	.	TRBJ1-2	TGCAGCGTCCAGGGTTTTTATGGCTACACCTTC	CSVQGFYGYTF
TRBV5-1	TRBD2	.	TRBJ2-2	TGCGCCAGCAGCCGGACTAGCCTTTACACCGGGGAGCTGTTTTTT	CASSRTSLYTGELFF
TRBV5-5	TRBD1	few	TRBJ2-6	TGTGCCAGCAGCGCGGGACAGGGGTATGGGGCCAACGTCCTGACTTTC	CASSAGQGYGANVLTF
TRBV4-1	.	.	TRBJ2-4	TGCGCCAGCAGTCGACTAGGCGCGAGAGGTACTTCATACCCTATTCAGTACTTC	CASSRLGARGTSYPIQYF
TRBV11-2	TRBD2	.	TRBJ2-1	TGTGCCAGCAGCATCGGACTAGCGGGAGGGGTGGAGCAGTTCTTC	CASSIGLAGGVEQFF
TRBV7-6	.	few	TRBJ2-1	TGTGCCAGCAGCTTAGTGGGGGGCTACAATGAGCAGTTCTTC	CASSLVGGYNEQFF
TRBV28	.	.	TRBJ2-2	TGTGCCAGCAGTTCCCCGCGGTCCGGGGAGCTGTTTTTT	CASSSPRSGELFF
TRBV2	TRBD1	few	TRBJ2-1	TGTGCCAGCAGTCCCGGGACAGGGGGCATAAATGAGCAGTTCTTC	CASSPGTGGINEQFF
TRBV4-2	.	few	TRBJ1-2	TGTGCCAGCAGCCAAGATCGGCAGTCCTTCTATGGCTACACCTTC	CASSQDRQSFYGYTF
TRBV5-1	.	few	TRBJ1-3	TGCGCCAGCAGCTTGGATCCAGGGCGAGGAAACACCATATATTTT	CASSLDPGRGNTIYF
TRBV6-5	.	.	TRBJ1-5	TGTGCCAGCAGCCTCCTAGGCCGCAATCAGCCCCAGCATTTT	CASSLLGRNQPQHF
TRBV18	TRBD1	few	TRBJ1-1	TGTGCCAGCTCACCACGACTCCAGGGGGGGGGCACTGAAGCTTTCTTT	CASSPRLQGGGTEAFF
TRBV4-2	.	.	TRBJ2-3	TGTGCCAGCAGCCCACCTGGAGATACGCAGTATTTT	CASSPPGDTQYF
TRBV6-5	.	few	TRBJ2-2	TGTGCCAGCAGTTCCCGCATAGGTTCGAACACCGGGGAGCTGTTTTTT	CASSSRIGSNTGELFF
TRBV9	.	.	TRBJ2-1	TGTGCCAGCAGCGCCACTAACTTGCGCAGGGGTAATGAGCAGTTCTTC	CASSATNLRRGNEQFF
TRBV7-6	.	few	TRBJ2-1	TGTGCCAGCAGCTTAACAGGGCCCTACAATGAGCAGTTCTTC	CASSLTGPYNEQFF
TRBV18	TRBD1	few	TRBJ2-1	TGTGCCAGCTCACCACCGTTTCTCGCTCAAAGGGGTTTGGGGACAGGCCCGAATGAGCAGTTCTTC	CASSPPFLAQRGLGTGPNEQFF
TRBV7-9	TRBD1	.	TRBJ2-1	TGTGCCAGCAGCTTACTTCTGGACAGGGAGGTCAATGAGCAGTTCTTC	CASSLLLDREVNEQFF
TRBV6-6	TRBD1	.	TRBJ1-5	TGTGCCAGCAGGATGGGACAGCCGGTGTCGCCCCAGCATTTT	CASRMGQPVSPQHF
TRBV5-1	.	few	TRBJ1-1	TGCGCCAGCAGCACGACCCCCCATGAAGCTTTCTTT	CASSTTPHEAFF
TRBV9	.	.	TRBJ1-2	TGTGCCAGCAGCTACGGTCCAGGCAGAGCCTATGGCTACACTTTC	CASSYGPGRAYGYTF
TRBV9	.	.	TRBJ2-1	TGTGCCAGCAGCGGCTACAATGAGCAGTTCTTC	CASSGYNEQFF
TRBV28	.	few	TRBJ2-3	TGTGCCAGCGCCCGAGCAGGAGATACGCAGTATTTT	CASARAGDTQYF
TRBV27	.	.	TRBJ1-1	TGTGCCAGCAGTTTAGAGTCCCGGGGGTATACTGAAGCTTTCTTT	CASSLESRGYTEAFF
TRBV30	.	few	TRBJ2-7	TGTGCCGCATCATTGCGGGGATCAAACGAGCAGTACTTC	CAASLRGSNEQYF
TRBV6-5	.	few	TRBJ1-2	TGTGCCACTGCGACGGGCTTCTATGGCTACACCTTC	CATATGFYGYTF